This TCR beta chain originates from a study of T cell repertoires in cytomegalovirus infection. Overall study: Public TCR beta signature analysis indicated the presence of both CMV infection and matching HLA type.

CDR1 and CDR2 (germline): MNHNS, SASEGT. The CDR3 runs to 13 residues. Trimming removed 8 bases at V and 9 bases at J, with 16 bases between. MiXCR was run by TCRdb on the reads, yielding one entry per CDR3 protein. The profile covers almost 500,000 distinct CDR3 sequences, with 10% to 12% appearing a single time and around 9.6% taken by the ten largest. Whole-study results and caveats: CMV-specific TCR beta clonotypes restricted by HLA-C were the ones dominating the ex vivo response. The study identified carriers of CMV plus the relevant HLA from cumulative public TCR beta family frequency.

The sample holds many counts of this clonotype. Its specificity is unknown. The sequence was obtained from a human donor in good health (CMV status not recorded). Some clones in this sample may be carry-over from other donors' samples. The sample was PBMCs. The V and J genes are TRBV6-1 and TRBJ2-2; perhaps D is TRBD1 or TRBD2 (5 bases each). This CDR3 reads CASGDPSIRELFF. The CDR3 region has the DNA TGTGCCAGCGGGGACCCTTCAATCCGGGAGCTGTTTTTT.